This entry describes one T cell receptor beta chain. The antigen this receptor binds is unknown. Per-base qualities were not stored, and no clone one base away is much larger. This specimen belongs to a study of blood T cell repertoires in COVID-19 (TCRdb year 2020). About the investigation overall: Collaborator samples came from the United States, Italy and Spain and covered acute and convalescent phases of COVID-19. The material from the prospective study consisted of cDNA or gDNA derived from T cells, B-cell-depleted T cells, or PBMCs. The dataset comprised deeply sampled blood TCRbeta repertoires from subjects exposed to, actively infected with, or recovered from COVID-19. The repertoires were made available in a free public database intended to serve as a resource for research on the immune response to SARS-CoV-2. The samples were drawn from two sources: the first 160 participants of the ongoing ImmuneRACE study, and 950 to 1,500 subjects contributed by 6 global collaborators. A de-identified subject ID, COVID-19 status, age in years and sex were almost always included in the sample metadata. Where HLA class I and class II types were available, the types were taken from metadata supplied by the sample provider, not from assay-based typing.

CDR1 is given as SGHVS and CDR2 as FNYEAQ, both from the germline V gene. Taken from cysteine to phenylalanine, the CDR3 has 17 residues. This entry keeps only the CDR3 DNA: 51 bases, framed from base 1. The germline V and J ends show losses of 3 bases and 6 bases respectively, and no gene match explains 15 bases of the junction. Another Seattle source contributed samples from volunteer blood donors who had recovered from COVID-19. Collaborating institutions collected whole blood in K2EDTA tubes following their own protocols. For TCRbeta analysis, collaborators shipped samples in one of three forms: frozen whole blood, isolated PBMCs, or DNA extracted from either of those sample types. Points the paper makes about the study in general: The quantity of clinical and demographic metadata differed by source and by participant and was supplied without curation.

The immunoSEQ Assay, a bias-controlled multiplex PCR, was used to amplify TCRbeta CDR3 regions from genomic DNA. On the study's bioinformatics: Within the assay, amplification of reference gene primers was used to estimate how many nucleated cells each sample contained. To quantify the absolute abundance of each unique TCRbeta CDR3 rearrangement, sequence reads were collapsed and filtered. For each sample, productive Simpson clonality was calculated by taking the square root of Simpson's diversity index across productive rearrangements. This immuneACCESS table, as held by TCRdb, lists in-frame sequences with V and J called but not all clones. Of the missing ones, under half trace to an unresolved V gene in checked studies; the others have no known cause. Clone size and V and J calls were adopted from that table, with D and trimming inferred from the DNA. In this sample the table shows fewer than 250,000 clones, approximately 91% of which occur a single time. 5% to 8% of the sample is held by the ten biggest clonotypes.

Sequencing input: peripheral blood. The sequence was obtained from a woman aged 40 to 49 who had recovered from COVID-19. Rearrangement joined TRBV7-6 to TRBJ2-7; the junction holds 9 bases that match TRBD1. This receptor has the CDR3 CASSFNGQGTVFSEQYF. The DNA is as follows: TGTGCCAGCAGCTTTAATGGACAGGGGACCGTATTTTCCGAGCAGTACTTC.